This is a list of T cell receptor beta chains from one sample in a study of T cell changes during pregnancy in multiple sclerosis. Sequencing used immunoSEQ multiplex PCR; TCRdb keeps in-frame clones, though not all of them. The sample lists 75,000 to 95,000 clones; 75% to 95% were seen once. Here the sequenced sample was peripheral blood, taken in the first trimester of pregnancy. Receptors originate from a female donor in good health, enrolled as a control in a pregnancy study. Both conserved end residues are trimmed from each CDR3. The order of the fields is V gene, CDR3 protein.

TRBV28 ASSSTGGILNYGYT
TRBV6-5 ASSYSRQLKNTEAF
TRBV6-5 ASSYGRETQY
TRBV18 ASSPLDSPVYGYT
TRBV15 ATAGNRNTIY
TRBV29-1 SVLRNTEAF
TRBV19 ASSPTTGGGQPQH
TRBV7-9 ASSSAGVGNEQF
TRBV5-1 ASSSKLSGTDTQY
TRBV7-2 ASSLSVGEEGEQY
TRBV7-3 ASSRGRGYEQY
TRBV5-4 ASSLSGADSPLH
TRBV6-6 ASRRHRTGETQY
TRBV9 ASSVVVSSAEQF
TRBV11-2 ASSLQQGGTEAF
TRBV9 ASSSTGLRNTIY
TRBV29-1 SAMRGTARYEQY
TRBV7-9 ASTLQSNTEAF
TRBV7-3 ASSLMAGGSSGANVLT
TRBV4-1 ASSHGLASDEQF
TRBV9 ASSEVSYNSPLH
TRBV4-3 ASSVDRAWDQPQH
TRBV7-2 ASSLAGRELEGYT
TRBV5-1 ASSLEGQGPVNEQF
TRBV30 AWSRNGRVGSPLH
TRBV5-1 ASSLQGDGGYT
TRBV5-1 ASRSSYEQY
TRBV4-1 ASSQPTIAKNIQY
TRBV7-8 ASSLITVGNQPQH
TRBV5-6 ASSLGQGRPQH
TRBV4-1 ASGQGRGLAADTQY
TRBV27 ASSPGDSYQPQH
TRBV5-4 ASSLTSTGNEKLF
TRBV6-1 ASSGRQGAATEAF
TRBV29-1 SVEDRRGRTGELF
TRBV29-1 SALGLAVEQF
TRBV7-6 ASSGTGGSGYT
TRBV4-3 ASSELDSVDTGELF
TRBV6-5 ASGPGNQPQH
TRBV7-2 ASSSSGRGAYEQY
TRBV5-1 ASSLVGISSNEQF
TRBV27 ASSRQGIADTQY
TRBV21-1 ASSKGGPHKPNGYT
TRBV7-9 ASSTRDSEGYGYT
TRBV7-9 ASSPGTSDYNEQF
TRBV15 ATSRRTTGGNQPQH
TRBV28 ASRFLDRAGELF
TRBV19 ASSIGQAIYGYT
TRBV5-1 ASSLVAGSLSYEQY
TRBV4-3 ASSREFSGDGTDTQY
TRBV5-5 ASSSTTGTDNSPLH
TRBV4-3 ASSYRHPPSAGQGAAGGYT
TRBV7-2 ASSLAPLAVDQPQH
TRBV15 ATSLNGQGETQY
TRBV7-3 ASSIIQGDTQY